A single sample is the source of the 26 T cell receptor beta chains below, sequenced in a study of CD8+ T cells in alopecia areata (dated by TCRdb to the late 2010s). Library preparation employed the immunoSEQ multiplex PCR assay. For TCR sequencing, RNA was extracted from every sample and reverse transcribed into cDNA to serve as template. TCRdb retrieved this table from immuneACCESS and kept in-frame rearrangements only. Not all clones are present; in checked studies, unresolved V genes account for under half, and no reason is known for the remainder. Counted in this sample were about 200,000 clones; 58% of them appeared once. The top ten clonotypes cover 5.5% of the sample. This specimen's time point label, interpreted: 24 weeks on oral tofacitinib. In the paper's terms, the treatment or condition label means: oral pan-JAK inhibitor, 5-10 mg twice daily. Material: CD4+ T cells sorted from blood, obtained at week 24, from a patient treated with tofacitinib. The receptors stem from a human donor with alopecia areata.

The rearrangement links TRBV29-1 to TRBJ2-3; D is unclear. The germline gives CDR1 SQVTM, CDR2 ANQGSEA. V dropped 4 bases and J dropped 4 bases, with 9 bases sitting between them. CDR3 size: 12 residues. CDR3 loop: CSVGRTSDTQYF. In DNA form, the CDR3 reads TGCAGCGTTGGGCGGACGTCAGATACGCAGTATTTT.

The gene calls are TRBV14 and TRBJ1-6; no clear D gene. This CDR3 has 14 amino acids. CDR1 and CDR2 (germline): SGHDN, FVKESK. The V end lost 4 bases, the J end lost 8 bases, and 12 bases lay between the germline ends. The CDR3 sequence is CASSRASEDSPLHF. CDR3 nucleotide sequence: TGTGCCAGCAGCCGAGCCTCAGAGGATTCACCCCTCCACTTT.

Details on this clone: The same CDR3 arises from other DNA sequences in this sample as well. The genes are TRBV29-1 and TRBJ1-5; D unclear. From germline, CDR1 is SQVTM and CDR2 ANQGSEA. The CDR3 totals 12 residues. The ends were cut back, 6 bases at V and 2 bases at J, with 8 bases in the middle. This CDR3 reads CSVGGGNQPQHF. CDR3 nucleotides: TGCAGCGTGGGTGGGGGCAATCAGCCCCAGCATTTT.

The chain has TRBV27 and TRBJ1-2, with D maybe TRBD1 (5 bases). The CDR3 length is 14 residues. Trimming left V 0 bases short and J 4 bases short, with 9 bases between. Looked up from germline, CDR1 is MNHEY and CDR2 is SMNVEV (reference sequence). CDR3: CASSLSTGLYGYTF. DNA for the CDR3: TGTGCCAGCAGTTTATCGACGGGACTCTATGGCTACACCTTC.

The CDR3 here is CASSLQDYEQYF. Written as DNA, the CDR3 is TGTGCCAGCAGCCTACAGGACTACGAGCAGTACTTC. The gene calls are TRBV5-5 and TRBJ2-7; TRBD1 is a possible D gene (5 bases). This CDR3 region has 12 residues. V lost 4 bases and J 3 bases, leaving 8 bases between the germline ends. The germline V gene has CDR1 SGHKS and CDR2 YYEKEE (reference sequence).

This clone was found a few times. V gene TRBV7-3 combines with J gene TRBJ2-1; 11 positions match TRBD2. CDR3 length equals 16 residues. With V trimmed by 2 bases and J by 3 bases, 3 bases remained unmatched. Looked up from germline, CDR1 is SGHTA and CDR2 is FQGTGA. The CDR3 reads CASSLATSGIYNEQFF. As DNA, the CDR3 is TGTGCCAGCAGCTTAGCGACTAGCGGGATCTACAATGAGCAGTTCTTC.

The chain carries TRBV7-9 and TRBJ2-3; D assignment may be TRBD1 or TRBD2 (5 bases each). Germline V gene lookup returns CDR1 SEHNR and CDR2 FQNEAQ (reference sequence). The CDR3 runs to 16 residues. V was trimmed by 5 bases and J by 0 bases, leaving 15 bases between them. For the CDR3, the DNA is TGTGCCAGCAGCATCTCCGGGACCACAAGCACAGATACGCAGTATTTT. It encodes CASSISGTTSTDTQYF.

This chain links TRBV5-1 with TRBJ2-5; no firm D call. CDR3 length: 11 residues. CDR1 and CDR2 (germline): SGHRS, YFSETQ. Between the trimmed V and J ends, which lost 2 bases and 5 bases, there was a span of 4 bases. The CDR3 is CASSFKETQYF. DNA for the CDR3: TGCGCCAGCAGCTTTAAGGAGACCCAGTACTTC.

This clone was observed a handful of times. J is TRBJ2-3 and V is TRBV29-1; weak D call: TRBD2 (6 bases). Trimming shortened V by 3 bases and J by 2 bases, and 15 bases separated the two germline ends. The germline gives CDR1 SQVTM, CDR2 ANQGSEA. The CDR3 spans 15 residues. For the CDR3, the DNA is TGCAGCGTTGATAGGCGGGGAATACCCACAGATACGCAGTATTTT. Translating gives CSVDRRGIPTDTQYF.

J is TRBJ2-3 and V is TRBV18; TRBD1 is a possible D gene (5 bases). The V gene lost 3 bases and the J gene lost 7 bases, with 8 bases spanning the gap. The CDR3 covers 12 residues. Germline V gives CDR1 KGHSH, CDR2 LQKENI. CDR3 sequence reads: CASSPGLNTQYF. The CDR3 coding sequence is TGTGCCAGCTCACCGGGGCTGAATACGCAGTATTTT.

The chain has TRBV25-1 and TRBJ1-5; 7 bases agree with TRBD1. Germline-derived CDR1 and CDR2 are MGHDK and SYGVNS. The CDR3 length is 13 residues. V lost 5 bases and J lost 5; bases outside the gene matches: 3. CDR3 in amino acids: CASSPTGYQPQHF. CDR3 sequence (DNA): TGTGCCAGCAGTCCGACAGGGTATCAGCCCCAGCATTTT.

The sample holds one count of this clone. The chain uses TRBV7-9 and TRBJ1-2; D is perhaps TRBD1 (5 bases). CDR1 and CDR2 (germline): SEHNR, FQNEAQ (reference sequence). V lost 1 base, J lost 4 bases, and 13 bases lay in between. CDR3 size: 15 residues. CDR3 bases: TGTGCCAGCAGCTTAGATAGCAGGGACGGCTATGGCTACACCTTC. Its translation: CASSLDSRDGYGYTF.

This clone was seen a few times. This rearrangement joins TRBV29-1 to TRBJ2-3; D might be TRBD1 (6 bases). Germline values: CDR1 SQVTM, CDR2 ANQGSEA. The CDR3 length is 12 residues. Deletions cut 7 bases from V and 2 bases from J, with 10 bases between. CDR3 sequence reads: CSAQGNTDTQYF. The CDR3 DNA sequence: TGCAGCGCCCAGGGGAACACAGATACGCAGTATTTT.

CDR3 protein: CASTDPGQGETEAFF. CDR3 nucleotides: TGTGCCAGCACCGATCCGGGACAGGGGGAGACTGAAGCTTTCTTT. The V and J genes are TRBV5-6 and TRBJ1-1; 11 bases match TRBD1. V lost 6 bases to trimming and J lost 5 bases; unmatched junction nucleotides: 9. The CDR3 totals 15 residues. Germline V CDR1 and CDR2: SGHDT, YYEEEE.

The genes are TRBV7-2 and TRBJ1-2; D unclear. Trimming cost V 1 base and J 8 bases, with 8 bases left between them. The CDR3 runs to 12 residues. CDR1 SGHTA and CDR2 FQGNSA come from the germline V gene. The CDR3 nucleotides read TGTGCCAGCAGCTTAGAACGCAGAGGCTACACCTTC. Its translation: CASSLERRGYTF.

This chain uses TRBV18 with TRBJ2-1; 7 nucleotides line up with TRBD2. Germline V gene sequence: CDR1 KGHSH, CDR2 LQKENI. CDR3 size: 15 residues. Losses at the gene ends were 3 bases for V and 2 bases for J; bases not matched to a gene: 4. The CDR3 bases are TGTGCCAGCTCACCTGCCGGGGGGACCTACAATGAGCAGTTCTTC. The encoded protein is CASSPAGGTYNEQFF.

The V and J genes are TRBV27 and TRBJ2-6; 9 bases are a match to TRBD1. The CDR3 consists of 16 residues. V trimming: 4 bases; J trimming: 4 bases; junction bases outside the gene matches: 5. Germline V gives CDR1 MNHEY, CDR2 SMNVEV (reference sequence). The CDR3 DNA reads TGTGCCAGCAGTTCAGGGGACAGGGCCGGGGCCAACGTCCTGACTTTC. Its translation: CASSSGDRAGANVLTF.

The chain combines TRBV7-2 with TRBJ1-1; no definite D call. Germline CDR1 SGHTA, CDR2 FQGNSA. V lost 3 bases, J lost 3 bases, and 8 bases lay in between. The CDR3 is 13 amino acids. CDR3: CASSLAQHTEAFF. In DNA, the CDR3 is TGTGCCAGCAGCTTGGCACAGCACACTGAAGCTTTCTTT.

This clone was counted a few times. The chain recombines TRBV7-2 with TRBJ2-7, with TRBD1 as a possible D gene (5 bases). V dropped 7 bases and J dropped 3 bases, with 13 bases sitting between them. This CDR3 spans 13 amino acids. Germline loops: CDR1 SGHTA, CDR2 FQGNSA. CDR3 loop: CASTPPQGYEQYF. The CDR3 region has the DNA TGTGCCAGCACCCCCCCTCAGGGCTACGAGCAGTACTTC.

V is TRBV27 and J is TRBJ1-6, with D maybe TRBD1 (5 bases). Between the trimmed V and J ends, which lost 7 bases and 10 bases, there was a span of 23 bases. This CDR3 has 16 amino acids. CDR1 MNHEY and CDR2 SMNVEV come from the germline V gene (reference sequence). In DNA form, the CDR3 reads TGTGCCAGCAAGACCGTGGGGGGGATGTCTAACTCACCCCTCCACTTT. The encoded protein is CASKTVGGMSNSPLHF.

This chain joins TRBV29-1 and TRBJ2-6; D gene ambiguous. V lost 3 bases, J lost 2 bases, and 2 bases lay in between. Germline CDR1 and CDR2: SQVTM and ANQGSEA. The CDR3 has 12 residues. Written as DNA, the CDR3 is TGCAGCGTTGACGCTGGGGCCAACGTCCTGACTTTC. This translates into CSVDAGANVLTF. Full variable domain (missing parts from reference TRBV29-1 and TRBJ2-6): SAVISQKPSRDICQRGTSLTIQCQVDSQVTMMFWYRQQPGQSLTLIATANQGSEATYESGFVIDKFPISRPNLTFSTLTVSNMSPEDSSIYLCSVDAGANVLTFGAGSRLTVL.

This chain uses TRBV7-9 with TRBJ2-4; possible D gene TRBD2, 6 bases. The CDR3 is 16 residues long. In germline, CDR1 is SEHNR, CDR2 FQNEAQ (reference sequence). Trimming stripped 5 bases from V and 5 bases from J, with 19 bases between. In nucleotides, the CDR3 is TGTGCCAGCAGCACACTGGAGGGGAGCGGGCAAAACATTCAGTACTTC. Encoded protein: CASSTLEGSGQNIQYF.

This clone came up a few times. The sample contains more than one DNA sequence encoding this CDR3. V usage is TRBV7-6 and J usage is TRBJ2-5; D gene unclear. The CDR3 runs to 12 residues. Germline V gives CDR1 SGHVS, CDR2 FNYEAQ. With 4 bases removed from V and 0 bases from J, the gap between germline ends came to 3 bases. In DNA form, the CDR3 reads TGTGCCAGCAGCTCCCACCAAGAGACCCAGTACTTC. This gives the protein CASSSHQETQYF.

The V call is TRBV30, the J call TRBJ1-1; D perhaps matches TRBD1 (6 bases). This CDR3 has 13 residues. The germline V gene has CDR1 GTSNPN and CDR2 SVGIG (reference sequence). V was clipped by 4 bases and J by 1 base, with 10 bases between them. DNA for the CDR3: TGTGCCTGGATGGTGACAGGGAACACTGAAGCTTTCTTT. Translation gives CAWMVTGNTEAFF.

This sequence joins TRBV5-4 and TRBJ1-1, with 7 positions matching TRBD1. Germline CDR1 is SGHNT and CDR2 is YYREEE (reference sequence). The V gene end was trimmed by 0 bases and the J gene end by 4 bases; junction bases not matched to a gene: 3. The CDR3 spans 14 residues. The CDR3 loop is CASSLVQGGTEAFF. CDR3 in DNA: TGTGCCAGCAGCTTGGTTCAGGGGGGCACTGAAGCTTTCTTT.

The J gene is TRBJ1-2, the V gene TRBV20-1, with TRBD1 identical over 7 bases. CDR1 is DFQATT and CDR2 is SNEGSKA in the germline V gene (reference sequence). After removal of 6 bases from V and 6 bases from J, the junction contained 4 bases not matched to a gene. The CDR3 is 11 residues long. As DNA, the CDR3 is TGCAGTGCAGAGACAGGGAATGGCTACACCTTC. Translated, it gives CSAETGNGYTF.